This TCR beta chain comes out of a study of patients and donors after allogeneic stem cell transplantation. The CDR3 extends over 17 amino acids. Germline V gives CDR1 SEHNR, CDR2 FQNEAQ (reference sequence). V was clipped by 1 base and J by 1 base; unmatched bases: 7. TCRdb reprocessed the RT-PCR reads with MiXCR, giving one entry per CDR3 protein. The sample consists of some 880,000 distinct CDR3 sequences, roughly 18% of them appearing once. V is TRBV7-9 and J is TRBJ2-7, with TRBD2 identical over 10 bases. This sequence originates from a human donor who was either an allogeneic HSCT recipient or a stem cell or donor lymphocyte infusion donor (not recorded which). It is not recorded whose cells these are; they may come from a transplant donor. Material: blood, either unsorted or a sorted T cell fraction (not recorded which). The CDR3 reads CASSLGGASGRSYEQYF. For the CDR3, the DNA is TGTGCCAGCAGCTTAGGCGGGGCTAGCGGGAGATCCTACGAGCAGTACTTC.